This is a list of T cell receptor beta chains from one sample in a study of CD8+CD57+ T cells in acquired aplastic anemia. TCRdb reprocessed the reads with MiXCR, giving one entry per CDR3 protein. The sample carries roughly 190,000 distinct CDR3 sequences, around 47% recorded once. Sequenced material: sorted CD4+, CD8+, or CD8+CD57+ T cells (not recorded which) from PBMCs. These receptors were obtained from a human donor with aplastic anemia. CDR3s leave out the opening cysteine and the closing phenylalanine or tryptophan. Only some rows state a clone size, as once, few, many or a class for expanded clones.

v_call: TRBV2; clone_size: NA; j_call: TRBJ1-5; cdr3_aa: ASSEGQGGGQPQH
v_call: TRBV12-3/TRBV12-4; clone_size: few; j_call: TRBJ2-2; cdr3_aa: ASSFQSGSTGELF
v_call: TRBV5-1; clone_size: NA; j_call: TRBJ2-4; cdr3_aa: ASSLRDRNIQY
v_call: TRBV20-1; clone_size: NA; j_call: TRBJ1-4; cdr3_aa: SARDRVGEKLF
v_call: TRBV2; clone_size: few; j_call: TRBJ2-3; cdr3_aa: ASSVGLAGADTQY
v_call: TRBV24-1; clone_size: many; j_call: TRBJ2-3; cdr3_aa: ATSDGSPDTQY
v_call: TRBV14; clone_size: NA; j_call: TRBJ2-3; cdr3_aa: ASSQGLAGVNTQY
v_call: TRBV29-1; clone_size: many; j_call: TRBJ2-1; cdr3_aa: SGRGGAPSYNEQF
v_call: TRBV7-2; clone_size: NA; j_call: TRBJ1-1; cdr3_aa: ASSVGTGTEAF
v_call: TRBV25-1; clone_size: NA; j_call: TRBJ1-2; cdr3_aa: TGTGVGLYGYT
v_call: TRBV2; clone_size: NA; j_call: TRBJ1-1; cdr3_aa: ASSHGGLNTEAF
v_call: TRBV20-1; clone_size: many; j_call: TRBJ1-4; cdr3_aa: SARPPTNGAHEKLF
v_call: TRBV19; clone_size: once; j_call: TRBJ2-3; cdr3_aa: ASSMGAADTQY
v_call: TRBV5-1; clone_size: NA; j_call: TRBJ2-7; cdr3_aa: ASGLGTDLYDQY
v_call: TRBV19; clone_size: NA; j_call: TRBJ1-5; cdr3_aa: ASSTDRRDQPQH
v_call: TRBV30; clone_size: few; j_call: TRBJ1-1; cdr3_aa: AWSGQMNTEAF
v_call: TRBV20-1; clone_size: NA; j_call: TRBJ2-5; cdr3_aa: SATDSGGAETQY
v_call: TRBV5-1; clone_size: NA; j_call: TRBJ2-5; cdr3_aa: ASSFQGSETQY
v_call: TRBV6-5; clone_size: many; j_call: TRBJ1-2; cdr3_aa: ASSPGAGYT
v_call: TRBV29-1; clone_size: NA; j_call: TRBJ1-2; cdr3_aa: SALPPGDRGYT
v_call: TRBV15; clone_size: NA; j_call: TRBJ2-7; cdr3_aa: ATTRDRGTYEQY
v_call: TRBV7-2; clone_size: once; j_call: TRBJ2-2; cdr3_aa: ASSLDINTGELF
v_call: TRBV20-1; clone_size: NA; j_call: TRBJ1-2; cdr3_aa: SAPGQLSYGYT
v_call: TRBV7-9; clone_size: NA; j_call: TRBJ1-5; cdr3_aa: ASSLGQANQPQH
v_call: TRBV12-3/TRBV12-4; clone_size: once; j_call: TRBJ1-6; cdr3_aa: ASSRYADSPLH
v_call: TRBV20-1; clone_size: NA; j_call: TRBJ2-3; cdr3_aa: SANRRQGSTDTQY
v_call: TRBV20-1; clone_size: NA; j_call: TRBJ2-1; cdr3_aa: SARVFGLAGGLGNEQF
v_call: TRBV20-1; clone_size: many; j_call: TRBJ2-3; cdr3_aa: SARDGKYTDTQY
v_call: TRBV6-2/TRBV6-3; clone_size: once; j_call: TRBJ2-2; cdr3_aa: ASSYSLVQGASNTGELF
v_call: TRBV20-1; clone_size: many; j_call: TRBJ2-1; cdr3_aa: SAEGRNEQF
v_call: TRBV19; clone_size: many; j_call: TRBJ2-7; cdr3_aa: ASSPGPGSSYEQY
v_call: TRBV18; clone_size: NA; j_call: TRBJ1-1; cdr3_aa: ASSPRTDSYEAF
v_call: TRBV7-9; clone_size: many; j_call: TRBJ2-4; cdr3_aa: ASSPGSIQY
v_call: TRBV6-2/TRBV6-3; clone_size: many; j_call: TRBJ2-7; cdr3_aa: ASSYAGTGLNEQY
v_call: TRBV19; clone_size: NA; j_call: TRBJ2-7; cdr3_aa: ASSIRHGPYEQY
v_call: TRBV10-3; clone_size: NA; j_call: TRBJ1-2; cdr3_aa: AIGTTTSTYGYT
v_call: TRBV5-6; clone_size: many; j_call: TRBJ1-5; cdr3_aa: ASSQGTANQPQH
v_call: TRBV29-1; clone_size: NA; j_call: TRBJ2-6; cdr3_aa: SPKSGANVLT
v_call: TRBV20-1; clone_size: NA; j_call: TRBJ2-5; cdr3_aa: SARDPTSGSETQY
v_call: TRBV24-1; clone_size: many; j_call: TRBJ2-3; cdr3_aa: ATSLAGGMTDTQY
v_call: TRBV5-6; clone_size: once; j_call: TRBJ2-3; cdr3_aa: ASSFWTSSKDTQY
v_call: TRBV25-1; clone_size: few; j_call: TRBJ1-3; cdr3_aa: ASSVGGAGNTIY
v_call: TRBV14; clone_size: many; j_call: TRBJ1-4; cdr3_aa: ASSRVVGGATNEKLF
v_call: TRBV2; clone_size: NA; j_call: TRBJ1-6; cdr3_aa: ASNFQIVDSPLH
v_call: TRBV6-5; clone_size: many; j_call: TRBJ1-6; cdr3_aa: ASSYRATGGYNSPLH
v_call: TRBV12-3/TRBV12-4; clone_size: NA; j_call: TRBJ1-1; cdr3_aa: ASRQHGQGEGTEAF
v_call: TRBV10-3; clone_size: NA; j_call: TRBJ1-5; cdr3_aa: AIGDRGLGSNQPQH
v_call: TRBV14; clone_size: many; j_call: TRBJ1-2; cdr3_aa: ASRGSRGGYT
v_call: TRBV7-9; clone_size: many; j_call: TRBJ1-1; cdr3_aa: ASSQAASVNTEAF
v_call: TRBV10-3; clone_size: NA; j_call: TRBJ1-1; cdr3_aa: AISDGRVTEAF
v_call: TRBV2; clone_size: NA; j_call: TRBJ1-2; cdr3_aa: ASSYAVTVHGYT